This TCR beta chain was recorded in a study of CD8 T cells in ankylosing spondylitis. Findings and limits, study-wide: Matched ankylosing spondylitis synovial fluid reportedly showed significant enrichment of disease-linked clones. Made up of 7 to 9 highly homologous variants, a TCR beta motif appeared characteristic of ankylosing spondylitis blood.

Germline-derived CDR1 and CDR2 are DFQATT and SNEGSKA (reference sequence). CDR3 length: 14 residues. V shed 5 bases and J shed 7 bases, with 20 bases lying between them. It was by quantitative 5'-RACE with molecular barcodes that TCR beta libraries were made. TCRdb reprocessed the 5' RACE reads via MiXCR and lists one record per CDR3 protein. The top ten clones hold around 4% of a sample with about 250,000 distinct CDR3 sequences, roughly 32% of them seen once. As concerns this clonotype: Its specificity is unknown.

The specimen sequenced was blood, either unsorted or a sorted T cell fraction (not recorded which). The sequence came from a male donor with ankylosing spondylitis or in good health (not recorded which). The gene calls are TRBV20-1 and TRBJ2-5; D is possibly TRBD2 (7 bases). CDR3 in amino acids: CSAEGGVRSGTQYF. CDR3 nucleotides: TGCAGTGCTGAGGGGGGGGTGCGCTCTGGGACCCAGTACTTC.